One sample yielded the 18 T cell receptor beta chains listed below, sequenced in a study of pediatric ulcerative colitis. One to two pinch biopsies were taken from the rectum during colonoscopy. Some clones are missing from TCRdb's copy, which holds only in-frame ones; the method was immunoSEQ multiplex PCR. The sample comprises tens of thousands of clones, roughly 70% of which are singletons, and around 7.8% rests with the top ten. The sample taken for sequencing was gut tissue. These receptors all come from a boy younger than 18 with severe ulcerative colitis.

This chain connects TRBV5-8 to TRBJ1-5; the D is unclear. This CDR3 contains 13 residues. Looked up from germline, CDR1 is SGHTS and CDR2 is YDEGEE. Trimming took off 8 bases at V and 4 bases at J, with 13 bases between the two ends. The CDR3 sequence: CARKSQTNQPQHF. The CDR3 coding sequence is TGTGCCAGGAAATCACAGACGAATCAGCCCCAGCATTTT. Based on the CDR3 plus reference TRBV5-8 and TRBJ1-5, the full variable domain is EAGVTQSPTHLIKTRGQQATLRCSPISGHTSVYWYQQALGLGLQFLLWYDEGEERNRGNFPPRFSGRQFPNYSSELNVNALELEDSALYLCARKSQTNQPQHFGDGTRLSIL.

CDR3 loop: CASSLGVGTQYF. The CDR3 DNA reads TGTGCCAGCAGCTTGGGGGTGGGTACGCAGTATTTT. V and J are TRBV5-4 and TRBJ2-3, with unresolved D. V was cut by 0 bases and J by 8 bases, with 7 bases left in between. This CDR3 has 12 residues. Germline CDR1 SGHNT, CDR2 YYREEE (reference sequence).

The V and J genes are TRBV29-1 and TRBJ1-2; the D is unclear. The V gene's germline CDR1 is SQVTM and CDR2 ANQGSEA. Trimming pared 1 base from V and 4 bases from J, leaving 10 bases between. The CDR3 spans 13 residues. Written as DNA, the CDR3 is TGCAGCGTTGAAGGAGGATTCCGCTATGGCTACACCTTC. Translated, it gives CSVEGGFRYGYTF.

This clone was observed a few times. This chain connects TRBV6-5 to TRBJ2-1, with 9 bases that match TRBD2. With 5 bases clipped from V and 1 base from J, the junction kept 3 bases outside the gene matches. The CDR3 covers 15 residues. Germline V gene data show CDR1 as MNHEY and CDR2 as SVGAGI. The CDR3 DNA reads TGTGCCAGCAGTCTCAGCGGGGGGTCCTACAATGAGCAGTTCTTC. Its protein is CASSLSGGSYNEQFF.

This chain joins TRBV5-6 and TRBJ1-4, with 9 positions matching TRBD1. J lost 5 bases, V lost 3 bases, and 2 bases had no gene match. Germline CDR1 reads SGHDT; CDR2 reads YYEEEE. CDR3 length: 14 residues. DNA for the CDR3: TGTGCCAGCAGCTCCGGGACAGGGAATGAAAAACTGTTTTTT. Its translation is CASSSGTGNEKLFF.

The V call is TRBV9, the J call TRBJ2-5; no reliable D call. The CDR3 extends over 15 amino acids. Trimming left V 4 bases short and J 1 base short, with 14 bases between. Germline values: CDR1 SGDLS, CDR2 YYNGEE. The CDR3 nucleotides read TGTGCCAGCAGCCGCCACGTGGGGTCCCAAGAGACCCAGTACTTC. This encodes CASSRHVGSQETQYF.

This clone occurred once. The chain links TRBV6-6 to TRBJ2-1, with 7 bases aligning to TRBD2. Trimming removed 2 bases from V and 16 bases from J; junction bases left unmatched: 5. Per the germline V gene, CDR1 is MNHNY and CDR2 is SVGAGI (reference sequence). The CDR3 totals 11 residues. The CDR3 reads CASSYGRDPFF. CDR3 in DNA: TGTGCCAGCAGTTACGGGAGGGACCCCTTCTTC.

CDR3 region: CASTGFVGPIDTQYF. CDR3 nucleotide sequence: TGTGCCAGCACCGGGTTTGTGGGCCCCATAGATACGCAGTATTTT. V and J are TRBV6-1 and TRBJ2-3; D not resolved. Looked up from germline, CDR1 is MNHNS and CDR2 is SASEGT. The V end lost 7 bases, the J end lost 5 bases, and 19 bases lay between the germline ends. There are 15 residues in the CDR3.

The CDR3 is CASTGTGFSNQPQHF. The CDR3 DNA is TGTGCCAGCACCGGGACAGGGTTTAGCAATCAGCCCCAGCATTTT. V gene TRBV6-5 combines with J gene TRBJ1-5; the match to TRBD1 covers 9 bases. J was trimmed by 0 bases and V by 7 bases; bases with no gene match: 4. Germline V CDR1 and CDR2: MNHEY, SVGAGI. The CDR3 is 15 residues long.

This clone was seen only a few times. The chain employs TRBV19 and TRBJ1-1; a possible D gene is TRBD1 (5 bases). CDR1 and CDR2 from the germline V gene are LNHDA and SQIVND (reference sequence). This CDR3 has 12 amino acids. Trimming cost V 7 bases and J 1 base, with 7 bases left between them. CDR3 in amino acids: CASKRGNTEAFF. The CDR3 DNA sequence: TGTGCCAGTAAAAGGGGGAACACTGAAGCTTTCTTT.

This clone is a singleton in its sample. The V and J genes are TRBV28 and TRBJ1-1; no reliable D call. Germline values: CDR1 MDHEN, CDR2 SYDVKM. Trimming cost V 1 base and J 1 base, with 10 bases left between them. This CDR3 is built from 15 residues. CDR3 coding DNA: TGTGCCAGCAGTTTATCCCTCACTAGGAACACTGAAGCTTTCTTT. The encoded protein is CASSLSLTRNTEAFF.

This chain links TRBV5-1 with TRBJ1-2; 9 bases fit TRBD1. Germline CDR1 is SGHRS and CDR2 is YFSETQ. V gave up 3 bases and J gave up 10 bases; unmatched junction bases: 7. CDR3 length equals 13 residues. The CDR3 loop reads CASSYSGQGSYTF. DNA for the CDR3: TGCGCCAGCAGCTACTCCGGACAGGGGTCCTACACCTTC.

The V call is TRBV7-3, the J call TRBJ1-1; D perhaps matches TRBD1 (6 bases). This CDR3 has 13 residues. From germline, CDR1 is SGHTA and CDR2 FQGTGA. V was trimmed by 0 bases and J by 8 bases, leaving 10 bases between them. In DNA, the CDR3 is TGTGCCAGCAGCTTAACGTCGACAGGAGAAGCTTTCTTT. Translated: CASSLTSTGEAFF.

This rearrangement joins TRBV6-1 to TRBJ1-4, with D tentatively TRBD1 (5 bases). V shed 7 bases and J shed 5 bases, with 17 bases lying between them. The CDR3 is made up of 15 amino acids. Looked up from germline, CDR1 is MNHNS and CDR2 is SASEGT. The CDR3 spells CASTEYQGPNEKLFF. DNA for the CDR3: TGTGCCAGCACCGAATATCAGGGTCCCAATGAAAAACTGTTTTTT.

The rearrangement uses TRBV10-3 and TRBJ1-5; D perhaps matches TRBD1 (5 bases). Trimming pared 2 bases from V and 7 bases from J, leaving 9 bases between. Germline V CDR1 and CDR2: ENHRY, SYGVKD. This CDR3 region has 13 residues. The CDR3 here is CAISEGAGQPQHF. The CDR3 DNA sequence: TGTGCCATCAGTGAGGGGGCGGGCCAGCCCCAGCATTTT.

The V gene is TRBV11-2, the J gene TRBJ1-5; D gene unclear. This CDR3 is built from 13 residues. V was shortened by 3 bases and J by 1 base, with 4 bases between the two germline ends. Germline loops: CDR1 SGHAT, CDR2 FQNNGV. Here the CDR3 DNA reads TGTGCCAGCAGCTTGAGGAGCAATCAGCCCCAGCATTTT. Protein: CASSLRSNQPQHF.

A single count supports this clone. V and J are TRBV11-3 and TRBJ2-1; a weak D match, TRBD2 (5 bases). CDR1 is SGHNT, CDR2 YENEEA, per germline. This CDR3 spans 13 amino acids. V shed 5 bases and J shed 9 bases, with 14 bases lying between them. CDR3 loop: CASSKVTGIEQFF. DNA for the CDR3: TGTGCCAGCAGCAAGGTGACGGGAATTGAGCAGTTCTTC.

The CDR3 spells CASSLRGDTYTDTQYF. CDR3 coding DNA: TGTGCCAGCAGCTTACGCGGGGACACCTACACAGATACGCAGTATTTT. The chain recombines TRBV5-5 with TRBJ2-3; possibly TRBD1 or TRBD2 for D (6 bases each). The CDR3 covers 16 residues. V was shortened by 2 bases and J by 2 bases, with 15 bases between the two germline ends. Germline loops: CDR1 SGHKS, CDR2 YYEKEE (reference sequence).